The entry that follows covers one T cell receptor (beta chain) sequence. No antigen is known for it. The CDR3 extends over 13 amino acids. The germline V gene encodes CDR1 SGHTA and CDR2 FQGNSA. V shed 2 bases and J shed 10 bases, with 12 bases lying between them. This specimen comes from a study of PD-L1 blockade in urothelial cancer. Study in general: T cells numbered a median of about 150,000 in the blood samples.

Assay: immunoSEQ multiplex PCR; the TCRdb copy retains only in-frame clones and omits some. The sample consists of 35,000 or so clones, 84% of them appearing once. Time point reported: pretreatment peripheral blood. Sample contribution per patient ranged from 1 to 8, covering pretreatment and on-treatment. Study conclusions and caveats: Better survival was predicted by below-median pretreatment blood TCR clonality.

The chain combines TRBV7-2 with TRBJ2-1; tentative D call: TRBD2 (6 bases). The TCR comes from a man aged 55 to 70 with urothelial cancer. Sequenced here: PBMCs, sampled around atezolizumab (anti-PD-L1) treatment. The CDR3 DNA reads TGTGCCAGCAGCTTATTGGGCGCGGGGGAGCAGTTCTTC. Its translation is CASSLLGAGEQFF.